This is a list of T cell receptor beta chains from one sample in a study of blood T cell repertoires in COVID-19. Clones were read by immunoSEQ multiplex PCR, and TCRdb kept only the in-frame ones, dropping some. This table holds about 150,000 clones, roughly 85% found once. Sequenced sample: peripheral blood. These receptors all stem from an older woman with COVID-19, enrolled during active disease. CDR3s include the opening cysteine and the closing phenylalanine or tryptophan. D genes are given only for firm matches. Expanded clones get a size class; other rows say once, few or many, or leave the size out.

d_gene	v_gene	abundance	j_gene	CDR3aa	CDR3nt
.	TRBV19	.	TRBJ1-3	CASSPTVSGNTIYF	TGTGCCAGTAGTCCGACAGTCTCTGGAAACACCATATATTTT
.	TRBV4-1	.	TRBJ2-5	CASSQEGSRGETQYF	TGCGCCAGCAGCCAAGAAGGTAGCCGGGGGGAGACCCAGTACTTC
.	TRBV29-1	.	TRBJ1-3	CSVEQADSGNTIYF	TGCAGCGTTGAGCAGGCCGACTCTGGAAACACCATATATTTT
TRBD1	TRBV9	.	TRBJ2-6	CASSVEAGGFGANVLTF	TGTGCCAGCAGCGTAGAGGCAGGGGGCTTTGGGGCCAACGTCCTGACTTTC
TRBD1	TRBV5-4	.	TRBJ1-3	CASSPWTGQGNTIYF	TGTGCCAGCAGCCCCTGGACAGGGCAGGGAAACACCATATATTTT
TRBD1	TRBV18	.	TRBJ1-1	CASSHGQGSTEAFF	TGTGCCAGCTCCCACGGACAGGGGAGCACTGAAGCTTTCTTT
.	TRBV19	medium-sized	TRBJ1-6	CASRTGQTISPLHF	TGTGCCAGTAGGACCGGACAGACAATTTCACCCCTCCACTTT
TRBD1	TRBV9	.	TRBJ1-2	CASSPLLKTGKENYGYTF	TGTGCCAGCAGCCCCCTGCTCAAGACAGGGAAGGAGAACTATGGCTACACCTTC
TRBD2	TRBV14	.	TRBJ2-3	CASSPRGLAGTDTQYF	TGTGCCAGCAGCCCCCGAGGCCTAGCGGGCACAGATACGCAGTATTTT
.	TRBV2	.	TRBJ1-4	CASNRQVFDEKLFF	TGTGCCAGCAACCGACAGGTCTTTGATGAAAAACTGTTTTTT
TRBD2	TRBV7-3	.	TRBJ2-5	CASSSAGGGETQYF	TGTGCCAGCAGCTCGGCGGGAGGGGGAGAGACCCAGTACTTC
.	TRBV19	.	TRBJ1-2	CASSISPGQGITGYTF	TGTGCCAGTAGTATCTCCCCAGGGCAGGGGATTACTGGCTACACCTTC
.	TRBV5-1	.	TRBJ2-7	CASRGGPQSYEQYF	TGCGCCAGCAGGGGCGGGCCACAATCCTACGAGCAGTACTTC
.	TRBV2	.	TRBJ1-5	CASSLSNQPQHF	TGTGCCAGCAGTCTTAGCAATCAGCCCCAGCATTTT
.	TRBV13	.	TRBJ1-4	CASSPSKGSFPTNEKLFF	TGTGCCAGCAGCCCCTCGAAGGGGTCATTTCCAACTAATGAAAAACTGTTTTTT
.	TRBV7-9	.	TRBJ2-6	CASSKQGGSGANVLTF	TGTGCCAGCAGCAAACAAGGGGGCTCTGGGGCCAACGTCCTGACTTTC
.	TRBV3-1/TRBV3-2	.	TRBJ1-1	CASEGAGSAEAFF	TGTGCCAGCGAGGGCGCGGGTAGCGCTGAAGCTTTCTTT
.	TRBV20-1	.	TRBJ1-2	CSASDSPGHYGYTF	TGCAGTGCTAGTGATAGCCCAGGGCACTATGGCTACACCTTC
.	TRBV14	.	TRBJ1-1	CASSQDSETEAFF	TGTGCCAGCAGCCAAGATAGTGAGACTGAAGCTTTCTTT
.	TRBV7-3	.	TRBJ2-1	CASSPSASSYNEQFF	TGTGCCAGCAGCCCGAGCGCGAGCTCCTACAATGAGCAGTTCTTC
.	TRBV11-3	few	TRBJ1-1	CASSLDWRSEAFF	TGTGCCAGCAGCTTAGATTGGCGGAGTGAAGCTTTCTTT
.	TRBV27	.	TRBJ2-1	CASSTRRGGGTREQFF	TGTGCCAGCAGTACCCGTCGGGGAGGAGGAACACGGGAGCAGTTCTTC
.	TRBV7-9	.	TRBJ2-1	CASSLVGQGNYNEQFF	TGTGCCAGCAGCTTAGTCGGGCAGGGTAACTACAATGAGCAGTTCTTC
TRBD1	TRBV18	few	TRBJ1-1	CASSPDRGGVTEAFF	TGTGCCAGCTCACCGGACAGGGGCGGGGTCACTGAAGCTTTCTTT
.	TRBV7-3	.	TRBJ2-3	CASSRGSTDTQYF	TGTGCCAGCAGCCGCGGGAGCACAGATACGCAGTATTTT
.	TRBV6-5	.	TRBJ2-7	CATKGPGGTYEQYF	TGTGCCACAAAGGGCCCTGGAGGAACCTACGAGCAGTACTTC
TRBD1	TRBV2	once	TRBJ1-4	CARGGTGTGDEKLFF	TGTGCCAGGGGGGGGACCGGGACAGGAGATGAAAAACTGTTTTTT
.	TRBV19	once	TRBJ1-6	CASSIGPTVENSPLHF	TGTGCCAGTAGTATAGGCCCGACAGTGGAGAATTCACCCCTCCACTTT
TRBD2	TRBV3-1/TRBV3-2	.	TRBJ2-5	CASSRGREWETQYF	TGTGCCAGCAGCCGCGGGCGGGAGTGGGAGACCCAGTACTTC
TRBD1	TRBV5-1	.	TRBJ1-6	CASSLMGQGRYNSPLHF	TGCGCCAGCAGCTTGATGGGACAGGGGAGGTATAATTCACCCCTCCACTTT
.	TRBV20-1	.	TRBJ1-1	CSTTGNTEAFF	TGCAGCACGACAGGGAACACTGAAGCTTTCTTT